The 30 T cell receptor beta chains given below trace back to one sample, sequenced in a study of STAT5B mutations in CD4+ large granular lymphocyte leukemia. Libraries were prepared by immunoSEQ multiplex PCR; TCRdb keeps only in-frame clonotypes and omits some of them. The sample contains some 30,000 clones, approximately 67% of which appear only once. Input material: CD4+ T cells from blood buffy coats. The receptor set was obtained from a human donor in good health.

The rearrangement links TRBV5-6 to TRBJ2-5; D call uncertain. V lost 0 bases, J lost 0 bases, and 6 bases lay in between. In germline, CDR1 is SGHDT, CDR2 YYEEEE. The CDR3 consists of 14 residues. The DNA of the CDR3 is TGTGCCAGCAGCTTGGACCGGTACCAAGAGACCCAGTACTTC. Encoded protein: CASSLDRYQETQYF.

The table lists this clone with a count of one. The gene calls are TRBV5-1 and TRBJ2-5; D uncertain. The V gene's germline CDR1 is SGHRS and CDR2 YFSETQ. There are 13 residues in the CDR3. The V end lost 1 base, the J end lost 3 bases, and 7 bases lay between the germline ends. CDR3 loop: CASSLTAEETQYF. Written as DNA, the CDR3 is TGCGCCAGCAGCTTGACCGCCGAAGAGACCCAGTACTTC.

This clone was recorded a few times. CDR3 nucleotide sequence: TGTGCCAGTAGTATTCAGGGGGAGGCCTATGGCTACACCTTC. Translated, it gives CASSIQGEAYGYTF. V is TRBV19 and J is TRBJ1-2; TRBD1 matches 7 bases. The germline gives CDR1 LNHDA, CDR2 SQIVND (reference sequence). The CDR3 totals 14 residues. The J segment lost 4 bases and the V segment lost 3 bases, leaving 5 bases of the junction unmatched.

The J gene is TRBJ2-1, the V gene TRBV7-9, with TRBD1 identical over 7 bases. Trimming cost V 1 base and J 3 bases; bases outside gene matches: 0. The length of the CDR3 is 14 residues. The germline gives CDR1 SEHNR, CDR2 FQNEAQ (reference sequence). CDR3 bases: TGTGCCAGCAGCTTAGGACAGGGCTACAATGAGCAGTTCTTC. This encodes CASSLGQGYNEQFF.

The CDR3 sequence is CASSLGSTETQYF. The DNA for the CDR3 is TGTGCCAGCAGCTTAGGTAGTACGGAGACCCAGTACTTC. The chain carries TRBV11-2 and TRBJ2-5; no reliable D call. Trimming removed 1 base at V and 5 bases at J, with 8 bases between. The germline CDR1 and CDR2 sequences are SGHAT and FQNNGV. The CDR3 covers 13 residues.

V and J are TRBV28 and TRBJ1-5, with 7 bases fitting TRBD1. Germline CDR1 MDHEN, CDR2 SYDVKM. Germline trimming cut 10 bases from V and 1 base from J; bases unmatched to any gene: 10. The CDR3 has 15 residues. CDR3 nucleotides: TGTGCCACGGGAGGAGGGGGCGCAAGCAATCAGCCCCAGCATTTT. It is translated as CATGGGGASNQPQHF.

The chain uses TRBV7-2 and TRBJ2-3; 9 bases align to TRBD2. This CDR3 comprises 16 residues. V was pared by 1 base and J by 6 bases, with 8 bases of the junction left unmatched. CDR1 is SGHTA and CDR2 is FQGNSA in the germline V gene. DNA of the CDR3: TGTGCCAGCAGCTTAGGTGGGCTAGCGGGGTGGGATACGCAGTATTTT. The encoded protein is CASSLGGLAGWDTQYF.

The chain combines TRBV7-2 with TRBJ1-2; D is unclear. The CDR3 covers 17 residues. V was clipped by 7 bases and J by 3 bases, with 24 bases between them. Germline V gene data show CDR1 as SGHTA and CDR2 as FQGNSA. In DNA, the CDR3 is TGTGCCAGCATCTCCGTTAGGGCGGACCGCCTCGACTATGGCTACACCTTC. Amino acid sequence: CASISVRADRLDYGYTF.

This clone came up once. The chain links TRBV29-1 to TRBJ2-1, with 8 nucleotides matching TRBD1. There are 12 residues in the CDR3. The germline V gene has CDR1 SQVTM and CDR2 ANQGSEA. The J segment lost 10 bases and the V segment lost 4 bases, leaving 6 bases of the junction unmatched. DNA of the CDR3: TGCAGCGTTGCTTCAGGGGGCAGGGAGCAGTTCTTC. This translates into CSVASGGREQFF.

V gene TRBV5-1 combines with J gene TRBJ2-7, with 16 bases that match TRBD2. Germline assignment: CDR1 SGHRS and CDR2 YFSETQ. The CDR3 spans 16 residues. The V gene end was trimmed by 4 bases and the J gene end by 4 bases; junction bases not matched to a gene: 5. CDR3 DNA: TGCGCCAGCAGCGGGGGACTAGCGGGGGGGCTGTACGAGCAGTACTTC. Encoded protein: CASSGGLAGGLYEQYF.

The chain has TRBV15 and TRBJ1-2, with D unresolved. Trimming took 1 base from V and 5 from J, leaving 11 bases between them. Per the germline V gene, CDR1 is LNHNV and CDR2 is YYDKDF (reference sequence). CDR3 length: 14 amino acids. CDR3 residues: CATSRALEPYGYTF. The CDR3 nucleotides are TGTGCCACCAGCAGAGCACTAGAACCTTATGGCTACACCTTC.

The chain employs TRBV5-1 and TRBJ1-6; TRBD1 aligns across 9 bases. With V trimmed by 3 bases and J by 8 bases, 3 bases remained unmatched. The germline CDR1 and CDR2 sequences are SGHRS and YFSETQ. The CDR3 is 14 amino acids. The CDR3 coding sequence is TGCGCCAGCAGCTCACAGGGGGCGGATTCACCCCTCCACTTT. It yields the protein CASSSQGADSPLHF. Complete variable domain (other parts from reference TRBV5-1 and TRBJ1-6): KAGVTQTPRYLIKTRGQQVTLSCSPISGHRSVSWYQQTPGQGLQFLFEYFSETQRNKGNFPGRFSGRQFSNSRSEMNVSTLELGDSALYLCASSSQGADSPLHFGNGTRLTVT.

The chain has TRBV29-1 and TRBJ1-1; D gene ambiguous. In germline, CDR1 is SQVTM, CDR2 ANQGSEA. Trimming took off 3 bases at V and 4 bases at J, with 9 bases between the two ends. The CDR3 runs to 12 residues. In DNA form, the CDR3 reads TGCAGCGTTGATATATGGAGCACTGAAGCTTTCTTT. Its protein is CSVDIWSTEAFF.

V usage is TRBV11-3 and J usage is TRBJ1-4; D remains ambiguous. From germline, CDR1 is SGHNT and CDR2 YENEEA. The CDR3 loop spans 17 amino acids. V was cut by 5 bases and J by 5 bases, with 21 bases left in between. Here the CDR3 DNA reads TGTGCCAGCAGCACCCCGAGTCGAGCAGGAGCGAATGAAAAACTGTTTTTT. The encoded protein is CASSTPSRAGANEKLFF.

J is TRBJ1-6 and V is TRBV7-2; no clear D gene. Germline V gene lookup returns CDR1 SGHTA and CDR2 FQGNSA. The CDR3 totals 16 residues. Trimming removed 4 bases from V and 7 bases from J, with 17 bases in between. CDR3 region: CASSSQYGLLNSPLHF. Written as DNA, the CDR3 is TGTGCCAGCAGCTCCCAATACGGACTTCTGAATTCACCCCTCCACTTT.

The chain links TRBV4-1 to TRBJ2-5; 7 nucleotides align to TRBD1. The CDR3 consists of 16 residues. Per germline, CDR1 MGHRA and CDR2 YSYEKL. With 3 bases clipped from V and 5 bases from J, the junction kept 12 bases outside the gene matches. This chain's CDR3 is CASSHPTGAHMETQYF. The CDR3 DNA follows: TGCGCCAGCAGCCACCCTACAGGGGCCCACATGGAGACCCAGTACTTC.

This chain connects TRBV4-3 to TRBJ2-3; D ambiguous. Trimming stripped 4 bases from V and 7 bases from J, with 6 bases between. This CDR3 contains 11 residues. The germline CDR1 and CDR2 sequences are LGHNA and YSLEER. CDR3 loop: CASSLSNTQYF. The CDR3 nucleotides read TGCGCCAGCAGCCTATCGAATACGCAGTATTTT.

This chain connects TRBV15 to TRBJ2-5; D is unresolved. V was clipped by 1 base and J by 1 base, with 16 bases between them. The CDR3 consists of 17 residues. Germline V gene data show CDR1 as LNHNV and CDR2 as YYDKDF (reference sequence). The CDR3 DNA follows: TGTGCCACCAGCAGAGGGCCAGCAGATAAAGTCCAAGAGACCCAGTACTTC. This gives the protein CATSRGPADKVQETQYF. The whole variable domain, filled in from reference TRBV15 and TRBJ2-5, reads DAMVIQNPRYQVTQFGKPVTLSCSQTLNHNVMYWYQQKSSQAPKLLFHYYDKDFNNEADTPDNFQSRRPNTSFCFLDIRSPGLGDTAMYLCATSRGPADKVQETQYFGPGTRLLVL.

The chain carries TRBV19 and TRBJ1-4; 8 bases map to TRBD1. The junction had 3 bases not matched to a gene; V was cut back by 2 bases and J by 7 bases. The V gene's germline CDR1 is LNHDA and CDR2 SQIVND (reference sequence). The CDR3 runs to 14 residues. The CDR3 DNA reads TGTGCCAGTAGTATACAGGGGGCCGGTGAAAAACTGTTTTTT. It translates to CASSIQGAGEKLFF. The full variable domain, rest sourced from reference TRBV19 and TRBJ1-4, is DGGITQSPKYLFRKEGQNVTLSCEQNLNHDAMYWYRQDPGQGLRLIYYSQIVNDFQKGDIAEGYSVSREKKESFPLTVTSAQKNPTAFYLCASSIQGAGEKLFFGSGTQLSVL.

The rearrangement uses TRBV29-1 and TRBJ1-2; TRBD1 matches 10 bases. This CDR3 region has 15 residues. J was trimmed by 1 base and V by 7 bases; bases with no gene match: 9. CDR1 SQVTM and CDR2 ANQGSEA come from the germline V gene. The CDR3 bases are TGCAGCGCGACGATGGGGACAGGGGTTAACTATGGCTACACCTTC. This translates into CSATMGTGVNYGYTF.

This clone appeared a single time. The chain links TRBV19 to TRBJ2-7; D gene unclear. The CDR3 is 15 amino acids. V was trimmed by 6 bases and J by 0 bases, leaving 15 bases between them. The germline V gene has CDR1 LNHDA and CDR2 SQIVND (reference sequence). CDR3 region: CASSILPQSSYEQYF. The CDR3 coding sequence is TGTGCCAGTAGCATTCTCCCACAGAGCTCCTACGAGCAGTACTTC.

The chain couples TRBV6-1 to TRBJ2-3; D gene unclear. Trimming cost V 0 bases and J 8 bases, with 9 bases left between them. The CDR3 loop spans 13 amino acids. Germline V CDR1 and CDR2: MNHNS, SASEGT. CDR3 amino acids: CASSEAGSGTQYF. The DNA for the CDR3 is TGTGCCAGCAGTGAAGCTGGGTCGGGTACGCAGTATTTT.

The J gene is TRBJ1-4, the V gene TRBV27; TRBD1 aligns across 7 bases. The CDR3 consists of 15 residues. Per germline, CDR1 MNHEY and CDR2 SMNVEV (reference sequence). V lost 7 bases to trimming and J lost 3 bases; unmatched junction nucleotides: 8. CDR3 in DNA: TGTGCCAGCAAAGCCGCAGGGGGGCCTAATGAAAAACTGTTTTTT. The encoded protein is CASKAAGGPNEKLFF. Full variable domain (remainder filled in from reference TRBV27 and TRBJ1-4): EAQVTQNPRYLITVTGKKLTVTCSQNMNHEYMSWYRQDPGLGLRQIYYSMNVEVTDKGDVPEGYKVSRKEKRNFPLILESPSPNQTSLYFCASKAAGGPNEKLFFGSGTQLSVL.

This clone was seen more than once but under ten times. This sequence joins TRBV18 and TRBJ1-1; D may be TRBD1 (5 bases). CDR3 length: 13 amino acids. Germline CDR1 is KGHSH and CDR2 is LQKENI. The V end was cut by 3 bases, the J end by 5 bases, with 10 bases between. CDR3 DNA sequence: TGTGCCAGCTCACCGAGGGGCTGGACTGAAGCTTTCTTT. Translating gives CASSPRGWTEAFF. Together with reference TRBV18 and TRBJ1-1, the CDR3 gives the full variable domain: NAGVMQNPRHLVRRRGQEARLRCSPMKGHSHVYWYRQLPEEGLKFMVYLQKENIIDESGMPKERFSAEFPKEGPSILRIQQVVRGDSAAYFCASSPRGWTEAFFGQGTRLTVV.

The chain uses TRBV7-9 and TRBJ1-2; D not resolved. Trimming left V 1 base short and J 8 bases short, with 17 bases between. The CDR3 consists of 15 residues. From germline, CDR1 is SEHNR and CDR2 FQNEAQ (reference sequence). The CDR3 protein is CASSLVANLVGGYTF. As DNA, the CDR3 is TGTGCCAGCAGCTTAGTGGCGAACCTTGTGGGAGGCTACACCTTC.

The chain combines TRBV5-1 with TRBJ2-5; D gene uncertain. Per the germline V gene, CDR1 is SGHRS and CDR2 is YFSETQ. The CDR3 is 14 amino acids. Trimming took 5 bases from V and 2 from J, leaving 13 bases between them. CDR3 residues: CASRRRGGQETQYF. CDR3 bases: TGCGCCAGCAGGCGCAGAGGTGGGCAAGAGACCCAGTACTTC. Combining the CDR3 with reference TRBV5-1 and TRBJ2-5 gives the whole variable domain KAGVTQTPRYLIKTRGQQVTLSCSPISGHRSVSWYQQTPGQGLQFLFEYFSETQRNKGNFPGRFSGRQFSNSRSEMNVSTLELGDSALYLCASRRRGGQETQYFGPGTRLLVL.

This clone was observed a single time. The gene calls are TRBV21-1 and TRBJ1-4. TRBV21-1 is given as a pseudogene. There are 15 residues in the CDR3. CDR3 residues: CASSKVKVRREKLFF. Here the CDR3 DNA reads TGTGCCAGCAGCAAAGTAAAGGTCAGAAGGGAAAAACTGTTTTTT.

V usage is TRBV5-1 and J usage is TRBJ2-2, with 7 bases lining up with TRBD1. The CDR3 totals 15 residues. CDR1 is SGHRS and CDR2 is YFSETQ in the germline V gene. V was pared by 0 bases and J by 9 bases, with 8 bases of the junction left unmatched. In DNA, the CDR3 is TGCGCCAGCAGCTTGGTTACAGGGGTGAGCTGGGAGCTGTTTTTT. As protein: CASSLVTGVSWELFF.

CDR3 bases: TGTGCCAGCAGCCCTCAGGGGACGGCTAATGAAAAACTGTTTTTT. The encoded protein is CASSPQGTANEKLFF. The chain combines TRBV4-2 with TRBJ1-4; perhaps TRBD1 as D (6 bases). The germline V gene has CDR1 LGHNA and CDR2 YNFKEQ. Trimming removed 4 bases from V and 3 bases from J, with 12 bases in between. The CDR3 spans 15 residues.

The CDR3 spells CASSEWVAGGYTF. The CDR3 coding sequence is TGTGCCAGCAGTGAATGGGTGGCGGGCGGCTACACCTTC. This chain links TRBV2 with TRBJ1-2; D remains unclear. The CDR3 is 13 residues long. Per germline, CDR1 SNHLY and CDR2 FYNNEI. V lost 2 bases, J lost 8 bases, and 12 bases lay in between.